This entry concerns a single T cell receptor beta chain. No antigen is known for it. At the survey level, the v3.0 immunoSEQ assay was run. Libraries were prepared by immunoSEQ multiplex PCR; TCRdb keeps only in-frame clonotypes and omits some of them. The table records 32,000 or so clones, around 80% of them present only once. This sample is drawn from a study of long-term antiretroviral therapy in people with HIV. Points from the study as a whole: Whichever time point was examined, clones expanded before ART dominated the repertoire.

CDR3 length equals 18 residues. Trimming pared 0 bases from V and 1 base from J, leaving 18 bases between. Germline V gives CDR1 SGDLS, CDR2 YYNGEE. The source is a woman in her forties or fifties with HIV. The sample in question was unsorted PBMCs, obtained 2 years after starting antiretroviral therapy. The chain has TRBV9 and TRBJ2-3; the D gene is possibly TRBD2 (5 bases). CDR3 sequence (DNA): TGTGCCAGCAGCGTAGTCCCATCCGGGTCCGGGGGCACAGATACGCAGTATTTT. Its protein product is CASSVVPSGSGGTDTQYF.